This TCR beta chain was captured by sequencing in a study of T-cell reconstitution after alpha-beta-depleted transplantation in children. Study results and limitations: Fresh T-cell production supplied most of the T-cell counts and diversity seen one year after transplant. Reportedly, roughly two months post-transplant, alpha-beta T cells arose from several hundred expanded graft clones. Day-60 TCRbeta diversity that was high in some patients was derived from surviving recipient T cells and thymic progenitors.

The V gene lost 1 base and the J gene lost 4 bases, with 11 bases spanning the gap. The CDR3 runs to 15 residues. Germline-derived CDR1 and CDR2 are KGHDR and SFDVKD. Researchers prepared the TCRbeta library using unique molecular identifiers, the study reports. One entry per CDR3 protein, called by TCRdb with MiXCR from the PCR reads. The sample records about 300,000 distinct CDR3 sequences, 10% being singletons. In this sample, this clonotype turned up many times. What it binds is unknown. Sequencing was performed on PBMCs, taken before TCRalphabeta/CD19-depleted stem cell transplant. This receptor was obtained from a boy in the first two years of life with acute myeloid leukemia, due to receive a stem cell transplant. The chain recombines TRBV24-1 with TRBJ2-3, with a tentative D call TRBD1 (7 bases). The CDR3 region is CATSDFQGGPDTQYF. The CDR3, as DNA: TGTGCCACCAGTGATTTTCAGGGGGGCCCAGATACGCAGTATTTT.